The 29 T cell receptor beta chains reported below all come from one sample, sequenced in a study of blood T cell repertoires in COVID-19. Some clones are missing from TCRdb's copy, which holds only in-frame ones; the method was immunoSEQ multiplex PCR. The sample comprises about 200,000 clones, around 80% of which are singletons, and 4.5% to 7% rests with the top ten. Specimen: peripheral blood. These receptors were taken from a woman aged 70-85 years with acute or convalescent COVID-19.

The chain employs TRBV19 and TRBJ1-5; weak D call: TRBD1 (6 bases). V was clipped by 3 bases and J by 0 bases, with 15 bases between them. The CDR3 is made up of 17 amino acids. Germline V CDR1 and CDR2: LNHDA, SQIVND (reference sequence). The chain's CDR3 is CASSIGQGQFSNQPQHF. As DNA, the CDR3 is TGTGCCAGTAGTATCGGGCAGGGACAATTTAGCAATCAGCCCCAGCATTTT.

Regarding this clone: This specimen includes other DNA sequences encoding the same CDR3. The chain couples TRBV27 to TRBJ2-1, with 8 bases lining up with TRBD2. The junction had 4 bases not matched to a gene; V was cut back by 2 bases and J by 4 bases. Looked up from germline, CDR1 is MNHEY and CDR2 is SMNVEV (reference sequence). The CDR3 runs 15 residues. The DNA of the CDR3 is TGTGCCAGCAGTTTAACTAGCGGCCCATACAATGAGCAGTTCTTC. The encoded protein is CASSLTSGPYNEQFF.

CDR3 protein: CASSFNTDTQYF. In nucleotides, the CDR3 is TGTGCCAGCAGTTTTAACACAGATACGCAGTATTTT. V is TRBV12-3 or TRBV12-4 and J is TRBJ2-3, with D hard to call. The ends were cut back, 3 bases at V and 2 bases at J, with 3 bases in the middle. This CDR3 is built from 12 residues.

This sequence joins TRBV7-8 and TRBJ2-7, with 8 bases matching TRBD2. This CDR3 contains 14 residues. The V and J ends lost 4 bases and 6 bases, in that order; junction bases with no gene match: 8. The germline gives CDR1 SGHVS, CDR2 FQNEAQ. The CDR3 loop is CASSSGGVSGEQYF. Written as DNA, the CDR3 is TGTGCCAGCAGCTCCGGGGGGGTGAGTGGCGAGCAGTACTTC.

Remarks on this clone: Distinct nucleotide sequences in the sample also encode this CDR3. This chain uses TRBV5-1 with TRBJ2-3; D is possibly TRBD2 (5 bases). The ends were cut back, 4 bases at V and 0 bases at J, with 9 bases in the middle. Germline-derived CDR1 and CDR2 are SGHRS and YFSETQ. This CDR3 has 14 amino acids. As DNA, the CDR3 is TGCGCCAGCAGCCCTTGGACTAGCACAGATACGCAGTATTTT. Translation: CASSPWTSTDTQYF. Full variable domain (outside the CDR3, taken from reference TRBV5-1 and TRBJ2-3): KAGVTQTPRYLIKTRGQQVTLSCSPISGHRSVSWYQQTPGQGLQFLFEYFSETQRNKGNFPGRFSGRQFSNSRSEMNVSTLELGDSALYLCASSPWTSTDTQYFGPGTRLTVL.

The chain has TRBV6-1 and TRBJ1-2, with D tentatively TRBD1 (6 bases). From germline, CDR1 is MNHNS and CDR2 SASEGT. The CDR3 length is 15 residues. The V and J ends lost 3 bases and 4 bases respectively, with 15 bases between them. In DNA form, the CDR3 reads TGTGCCAGCAGTGATCGACAGGTCTCGATCTATGGCTACACCTTC. It translates to CASSDRQVSIYGYTF.

This clone was detected only a few times. The V call is TRBV5-1, the J call TRBJ2-1, with 12 nucleotides matching TRBD2. V shed 4 bases and J 3 bases; nucleotides not matched to a gene: 2. Germline CDR1 SGHRS, CDR2 YFSETQ. The CDR3 spans 15 residues. The CDR3 loop is CASSGGLAGYNEQFF. The CDR3 DNA is TGCGCCAGCAGCGGGGGACTAGCGGGCTACAATGAGCAGTTCTTC.

The V gene is TRBV5-6, the J gene TRBJ2-7, with D perhaps TRBD1 (6 bases). The CDR3 consists of 12 residues. CDR1 is SGHDT and CDR2 is YYEEEE in the germline V gene. Between the trimmed V and J ends, which lost 4 bases and 4 bases, there was a span of 9 bases. CDR3 region: CASSRDIYEQYF. DNA of the CDR3: TGTGCCAGCAGCCGGGACATTTACGAGCAGTACTTC.

V is TRBV28 and J is TRBJ2-3, with D hard to call. The CDR3 extends over 12 amino acids. Germline V CDR1 and CDR2: MDHEN, SYDVKM. The V end was cut by 5 bases, the J end by 5 bases, with 8 bases between. The chain's CDR3 is CASSPPGDTQYF. The CDR3 nucleotides read TGTGCCAGCAGTCCCCCAGGAGATACGCAGTATTTT.

V and J are TRBV20-1 and TRBJ2-7; D gene unclear. The V end lost 1 base, the J end lost 7 bases, and 8 bases lay between the germline ends. The CDR3 sequence is 11 residues long. Germline CDR1 DFQATT, CDR2 SNEGSKA (reference sequence). This chain's CDR3 is CSARVSQEQYF. Written as DNA, the CDR3 is TGCAGTGCTAGAGTATCACAGGAGCAGTACTTC.

V usage is TRBV2 and J usage is TRBJ2-2; weak D call: TRBD2 (5 bases). CDR1 is SNHLY, CDR2 FYNNEI, per germline. CDR3 length equals 12 residues. Trimming shortened V by 6 bases and J by 6 bases, and 8 bases separated the two germline ends. The CDR3 region is CASRSGPGELFF. CDR3 sequence (DNA): TGTGCCAGCAGGAGCGGTCCCGGGGAGCTGTTTTTT.

The chain carries TRBV19 and TRBJ2-7, with a possible D match to TRBD1 (6 bases). The CDR3 is made up of 14 amino acids. CDR1 and CDR2 (germline): LNHDA, SQIVND (reference sequence). Trimming left V 3 bases short and J 6 bases short, with 15 bases between. The CDR3 coding sequence is TGTGCCAGTAGTATCCCCGGGACATTTTCCGAGCAGTACTTC. It yields the protein CASSIPGTFSEQYF.

This clone turned up a few times. This chain joins TRBV7-9 and TRBJ2-3, with 11 nucleotides matching TRBD2. J gave up 0 bases and V 2 bases, and 1 base lay outside the gene matches. The CDR3 runs to 16 residues. Germline CDR1 is SEHNR and CDR2 is FQNEAQ (reference sequence). The DNA for the CDR3 is TGTGCCAGCAGCTTATGGACTAGCGGGAGCACAGATACGCAGTATTTT. Amino acid sequence: CASSLWTSGSTDTQYF.

The DNA of the CDR3 is TGTGCCAGCAGCTCGACTAGCGCCCTTAGCACAGATACGCAGTATTTT. It is translated as CASSSTSALSTDTQYF. The rearrangement links TRBV7-3 to TRBJ2-3, with 8 bases matching TRBD2. Losses at the gene ends were 4 bases for V and 0 bases for J; bases not matched to a gene: 6. The CDR3 is 16 amino acids. Germline assignment: CDR1 SGHTA and CDR2 FQGTGA.

The gene calls are TRBV6-5 and TRBJ1-1, with D perhaps matching TRBD1 (6 bases). CDR1 is MNHEY and CDR2 is SVGAGI in the germline V gene. With 6 bases removed from V and 11 bases from J, the gap between germline ends came to 13 bases. The CDR3 loop spans 11 amino acids. Here the CDR3 DNA reads TGTGCCAGCAGACAAACAGGGATGGCTTTCTTT. Protein sequence: CASRQTGMAFF.

CDR3 residues: CASSPVEATNEKLFF. In DNA, the CDR3 is TGTGCCAGCTCACCGGTAGAGGCAACTAATGAAAAACTGTTTTTT. The chain links TRBV18 to TRBJ1-4; no definite D call. V lost 3 bases and J lost 0, with 8 bases in between. The CDR3 contains 15 residues. Per germline, CDR1 KGHSH and CDR2 LQKENI. The full variable domain, in which reference TRBV18 and TRBJ1-4 provide the parts outside the CDR3, is NAGVMQNPRHLVRRRGQEARLRCSPMKGHSHVYWYRQLPEEGLKFMVYLQKENIIDESGMPKERFSAEFPKEGPSILRIQQVVRGDSAAYFCASSPVEATNEKLFFGSGTQLSVL.

The V gene is TRBV7-8, the J gene TRBJ1-1, with TRBD1 matching over 8 bases. CDR1 is SGHVS, CDR2 FQNEAQ, per germline. V was clipped by 5 bases and J by 5 bases; unmatched bases: 7. CDR3 size: 14 residues. DNA for the CDR3: TGTGCCAGCAGCACCCAGGGGGCAGGAACTGAAGCTTTCTTT. It translates to CASSTQGAGTEAFF. Full variable domain (rest looked up from reference TRBV7-8 and TRBJ1-1): GAGVSQSPRYKVAKRGQDVALRCDPISGHVSLFWYQQALGQGPEFLTYFQNEAQLDKSGLPSDRFFAERPEGSVSTLKIQRTQQEDSAVYLCASSTQGAGTEAFFGQGTRLTVV.

This clone was detected only a few times. The chain is built from TRBV11-1 and TRBJ2-2; D gene ambiguous. Trimming removed 6 bases at V and 1 base at J, with 9 bases between. The CDR3 has 14 residues. CDR1 SGHAT and CDR2 FQDESV come from the germline V gene (reference sequence). CDR3 in amino acids: CASSKSRNTGELFF. Here the CDR3 DNA reads TGTGCCAGCAGTAAGAGCCGGAACACCGGGGAGCTGTTTTTT.

The rearrangement joins TRBV5-1 to TRBJ1-1; D is uncertain. The V end was cut by 4 bases, the J end by 0 bases, with 10 bases between. Per germline, CDR1 SGHRS and CDR2 YFSETQ. CDR3 size: 14 residues. This chain's CDR3 is CASSLDTVNTEAFF. In nucleotides, the CDR3 is TGCGCCAGCAGCCTTGACACGGTGAACACTGAAGCTTTCTTT.

The rearrangement joins TRBV27 to TRBJ2-3, with 12 bases that match TRBD2. Germline CDR1 reads MNHEY; CDR2 reads SMNVEV (reference sequence). CDR3 size: 17 residues. Trimming removed 2 bases from V and 4 bases from J; junction bases left unmatched: 7. In nucleotides, the CDR3 is TGTGCCAGCAGTTTACGGACTAGCGGGATAAGGCCAGATACGCAGTATTTT. Translated, it gives CASSLRTSGIRPDTQYF.

In its sample, this clone was seen a few times. The chain combines TRBV3-1 (or the pseudogene TRBV3-2) with TRBJ2-7; a weak D match, TRBD2 (6 bases). The CDR3 loop spans 14 amino acids. V lost 1 base and J lost 3, with 10 bases in between. CDR1 and CDR2 (germline): LGHDT, YNNKEL (reference sequence). The DNA of the CDR3 is TGTGCCAGCAGCCAAGGCGGGGCCTACTACGAGCAGTACTTC. Its protein product is CASSQGGAYYEQYF.

The chain couples TRBV25-1 to TRBJ2-3; D gene ambiguous. The CDR3 covers 14 residues. Between the trimmed V and J ends, which lost 4 bases and 0 bases, there was a span of 8 bases. Germline CDR1 reads MGHDK; CDR2 reads SYGVNS. The CDR3 here is CASSARFSTDTQYF. DNA for the CDR3: TGTGCCAGCAGTGCCAGATTTAGCACAGATACGCAGTATTTT.

Remarks on this clone: A much larger clone differs from this one at a single base, so this may be a read error. The chain combines TRBV7-8 with TRBJ1-2, with D possibly matching TRBD1 (5 bases). There are 14 residues in the CDR3. The ends were cut back, 1 base at V and 3 bases at J, with 9 bases in the middle. Germline V gene sequence: CDR1 SGHVS, CDR2 FQNEAQ. For the CDR3, the DNA is TGTGCCAGCAGCTTAGGGGGCAGGGACTATGGCTACACCTTC. Residues: CASSLGGRDYGYTF.

This CDR3 is CASSIAARVVDYGYTF. The CDR3 nucleotides are TGTGCCAGTAGTATAGCCGCCAGGGTCGTCGACTATGGCTACACCTTC. The chain recombines TRBV19 with TRBJ1-2; tentatively, D is TRBD1 (5 bases). From germline, CDR1 is LNHDA and CDR2 SQIVND (reference sequence). With 1 base removed from V and 3 bases from J, the gap between germline ends came to 15 bases. This CDR3 comprises 16 residues. Looking up the rest from reference TRBV19 and TRBJ1-2 gives the full variable domain: DGGITQSPKYLFRKEGQNVTLSCEQNLNHDAMYWYRQDPGQGLRLIYYSQIVNDFQKGDIAEGYSVSREKKESFPLTVTSAQKNPTAFYLCASSIAARVVDYGYTFGSGTRLTVV.

This chain links TRBV6-5 with TRBJ1-5; D unclear. V was trimmed by 2 bases and J by 5 bases, leaving 10 bases between them. Per germline, CDR1 MNHEY and CDR2 SVGAGI. The CDR3 extends over 14 amino acids. CDR3 protein: CASSYGSNYQPQHF. CDR3 nucleotides: TGTGCCAGCAGTTACGGGAGTAATTATCAGCCCCAGCATTTT.

The genes are TRBV3-1 (or the pseudogene TRBV3-2) and TRBJ2-4, with 7 bases aligning to TRBD1. CDR1 LGHDT and CDR2 YNNKEL come from the germline V gene (reference sequence). The CDR3 has 13 residues. V shed 3 bases and J 6 bases; nucleotides not matched to a gene: 2. In DNA, the CDR3 is TGTGCCAGCAGCCACCGACAGGGAAACATTCAGTACTTC. This encodes CASSHRQGNIQYF.

The chain is built from TRBV2 and TRBJ1-5; TRBD1 might be the D (6 bases). The CDR3 totals 15 residues. V lost 4 bases, J lost 3 bases, and 13 bases lay in between. Germline V gene data show CDR1 as SNHLY and CDR2 as FYNNEI. The CDR3 DNA is TGTGCCAGCAGTGGCCCCGGACAGAACAATCAGCCCCAGCATTTT. Amino acids: CASSGPGQNNQPQHF.

The V gene is TRBV5-4, the J gene TRBJ2-2, with 7 bases identical to TRBD1. Germline values: CDR1 SGHNT, CDR2 YYREEE (reference sequence). Unmatched junction bases numbered 8, after V lost 4 bases and J lost 5 bases. CDR3 length: 15 amino acids. CDR3 sequence reads: CASSPWTGRTGELFF. In DNA form, the CDR3 reads TGTGCCAGCAGCCCCTGGACAGGACGAACCGGGGAGCTGTTTTTT.

The gene calls are TRBV30 and TRBJ2-1; 15 nucleotides agree with TRBD2. The V gene's germline CDR1 is GTSNPN and CDR2 SVGIG (reference sequence). With 1 base clipped from V and 8 bases from J, the junction kept 6 bases outside the gene matches. The CDR3 is made up of 16 amino acids. CDR3 amino acids: CAWSGTRTSGGDEQFF. For the CDR3, the DNA is TGTGCCTGGAGTGGGACCCGGACTAGCGGGGGGGATGAGCAGTTCTTC.